The 28 T cell receptor beta chains below all came from one sample that was sequenced in a study of shared clonotypes between healthy human individuals. The naive CD8 fraction comprised CD45RO-negative cells positively selected for CCR7 and excluded terminally differentiated effector memory CD45RA+ cells. Libraries were prepared by immunoSEQ multiplex PCR; TCRdb keeps only in-frame clonotypes and omits some of them. The sample lists around 2,000,000 clones; about 93% were seen once. Sequencing was done on a sample of naive CD8+ T cells from PBMCs. These receptors were collected from a man between 18 and 35 years old in good health. Some clones in this sample may be carry-over from other donors' samples.

CDR3 bases: TGTGCCAGCAGCTTCGGGACTCCTAACGGGGAGCTGTTTTTT. This sequence encodes CASSFGTPNGELFF. V is TRBV5-6 and J is TRBJ2-2, with D possibly matching TRBD2 (6 bases). The CDR3 has 14 residues. The V gene lost 2 bases and the J gene lost 7 bases, with 12 bases spanning the gap. The V gene's germline CDR1 is SGHDT and CDR2 YYEEEE. Supplemented by reference TRBV5-6 and TRBJ2-2, the full variable domain reads DAGVTQSPTHLIKTRGQQVTLRCSPKSGHDTVSWYQQALGQGPQFIFQYYEEEERQRGNFPDRFSGHQFPNYSSELNVNALLLGDSALYLCASSFGTPNGELFFGEGSRLTVL.

The J gene is TRBJ2-7, the V gene TRBV5-1, with unresolved D. Per germline, CDR1 SGHRS and CDR2 YFSETQ. Trimming pared 3 bases from V and 2 bases from J, leaving 18 bases between. The CDR3 covers 16 residues. CDR3 residues: CASSSANRISPYEQYF. CDR3 sequence (DNA): TGCGCCAGCAGCTCCGCTAATCGGATATCCCCCTACGAGCAGTACTTC.

The V call is TRBV28, the J call TRBJ2-4; tentatively, D is TRBD1 or TRBD2 (5 bases each). Trimming stripped 4 bases from V and 4 bases from J, with 14 bases between. This CDR3 comprises 15 residues. Germline V gene sequence: CDR1 MDHEN, CDR2 SYDVKM. In DNA form, the CDR3 reads TGTGCCAGCAGTTCACCGGGGACCCTGAAAAACATTCAGTACTTC. This translates into CASSSPGTLKNIQYF.

V usage is TRBV9 and J usage is TRBJ2-1; the D gene is possibly TRBD2 (6 bases). V lost 4 bases, J lost 0 bases, and 11 bases lay in between. Looked up from germline, CDR1 is SGDLS and CDR2 is YYNGEE. CDR3 size: 15 residues. The CDR3 region has the DNA TGTGCCAGCAGCCACGGGGGTGGCTCCTACAATGAGCAGTTCTTC. Translation gives CASSHGGGSYNEQFF.

This sequence joins TRBV5-6 and TRBJ2-3, with D possibly TRBD1 on 6 matching bases. In germline, CDR1 is SGHDT, CDR2 YYEEEE. V gave up 4 bases and J gave up 3 bases, with 21 bases separating them. This CDR3 contains 17 residues. The CDR3 is CASSPGQNREGTDTQYF. Written as DNA, the CDR3 is TGTGCCAGCAGCCCGGGACAAAACAGGGAAGGGACAGATACGCAGTATTTT.

This sequence joins TRBV2 and TRBJ2-7, with D maybe TRBD2 (5 bases). V dropped 2 bases and J dropped 3 bases, with 14 bases sitting between them. Germline V gene data show CDR1 as SNHLY and CDR2 as FYNNEI. CDR3 length: 15 amino acids. The CDR3 nucleotides read TGTGCCAGCAGTGAATTGCGAGGGTCCGGCTACGAGCAGTACTTC. It encodes CASSELRGSGYEQYF.

The V gene is TRBV2, the J gene TRBJ2-1; 10 bases are a match to TRBD1. Germline lookup yields CDR1 SNHLY and CDR2 FYNNEI. The CDR3 runs 21 residues. V trimming: 9 bases; J trimming: 1 base; junction bases outside the gene matches: 24. CDR3 in amino acids: CAREGASRAKGQGRSYNEQFF. The CDR3 DNA is TGTGCCAGGGAGGGCGCATCCCGGGCCAAGGGACAGGGGAGGTCCTACAATGAGCAGTTCTTC.

Of note for this clone: This sequence may be a read error, since a much larger clone differs from it by one base. The sample contains more than one DNA sequence encoding this CDR3. V usage is TRBV11-2 and J usage is TRBJ1-5; D not certain. Trimming removed 1 base at V and 4 bases at J, with 2 bases between. The CDR3 runs to 12 residues. Germline V gives CDR1 SGHAT, CDR2 FQNNGV. The CDR3 spells CASSLGNQPQHF. CDR3 sequence (DNA): TGTGCCAGCAGCTTAGGGAATCAGCCCCAGCATTTT.

The rearrangement uses TRBV7-9 and TRBJ2-7; weak D call: TRBD2 (5 bases). Trimming left V 5 bases short and J 5 bases short, with 19 bases between. CDR3 length equals 15 residues. Germline values: CDR1 SEHNR, CDR2 FQNEAQ (reference sequence). The CDR3 reads CASSHNVQKADEQYF. The CDR3 coding sequence is TGTGCCAGCAGCCATAATGTCCAGAAAGCGGACGAGCAGTACTTC.

This chain uses TRBV2 with TRBJ2-4, with D possibly TRBD1 on 6 matching bases. Germline loops: CDR1 SNHLY, CDR2 FYNNEI. Deletions cut 0 bases from V and 1 base from J, with 28 bases between. This CDR3 is built from 22 residues. CDR3: CASSEAPTGPDPVLGAKNIQYF. Written as DNA, the CDR3 is TGTGCCAGCAGTGAAGCCCCGACAGGACCCGATCCGGTTCTGGGGGCCAAAAACATTCAGTACTTC.

This clone was detected a few times. The sample holds other DNA sequences that translate to the same CDR3. This chain uses TRBV28 with TRBJ1-5; no definite D call. This CDR3 is 14 amino acids long. CDR1 MDHEN and CDR2 SYDVKM come from the germline V gene. Trimming removed 2 bases at V and 0 bases at J, with 5 bases between. CDR3 sequence reads: CASSLLDSNQPQHF. CDR3 nucleotide sequence: TGTGCCAGCAGTTTACTCGATAGCAATCAGCCCCAGCATTTT.

The chain combines TRBV27 with TRBJ2-2; 12 bases are a match to TRBD2. This CDR3 is 16 amino acids long. Germline V gives CDR1 MNHEY, CDR2 SMNVEV (reference sequence). The V segment lost 2 bases and the J segment 6 bases; nucleotides outside the gene matches: 4. CDR3 coding DNA: TGTGCCAGCAGTTTAATCCTAGCGGGAGGGCCCGGGGAGCTGTTTTTT. It codes for CASSLILAGGPGELFF.

The chain has TRBV6-5 and TRBJ1-4; TRBD1 might be the D (5 bases). Trimming took 5 bases from V and 8 from J, leaving 15 bases between them. Germline CDR1 and CDR2: MNHEY and SVGAGI. The CDR3 length is 14 residues. CDR3 residues: CASSTGTRKEKLFF. For the CDR3, the DNA is TGTGCCAGCAGTACCGGGACGCGAAAAGAAAAACTGTTTTTT.

This rearrangement joins TRBV28 to TRBJ1-2; D is perhaps TRBD1 (5 bases). The CDR3 totals 13 residues. V was pared by 7 bases and J by 2 bases, with 11 bases between. Germline values: CDR1 MDHEN, CDR2 SYDVKM. CDR3 region: CASNEQANYGYTF. CDR3 DNA sequence: TGTGCCAGCAACGAACAGGCCAACTATGGCTACACCTTC.

This clone was observed a single time. V gene TRBV7-3 combines with J gene TRBJ2-7, with D possibly being TRBD1 (7 bases). Trimming left V 5 bases short and J 2 bases short, with 16 bases between. Germline CDR1 is SGHTA and CDR2 is FQGTGA. CDR3 length: 15 residues. Here the CDR3 DNA reads TGTGCCAGCAGCCCTTGGGGGGACAGAGCCTACGAGCAGTACTTC. Translation: CASSPWGDRAYEQYF. Full variable domain (missing parts from reference TRBV7-3 and TRBJ2-7): GAGVSQTPSNKVTEKGKYVELRCDPISGHTALYWYRQSLGQGPEFLIYFQGTGAADDSGLPNDRFFAVRPEGSVSTLKIQRTERGDSAVYLCASSPWGDRAYEQYFGPGTRLTVT.

With regard to this clone: Other DNA sequences within the sample encode an identical CDR3. The V and J genes are TRBV28 and TRBJ2-1; TRBD2 matches at 13 bases. Germline V gene data show CDR1 as MDHEN and CDR2 as SYDVKM. The J segment lost 9 bases and the V segment lost 5 bases, leaving 7 bases of the junction unmatched. This CDR3 spans 15 amino acids. The CDR3 DNA reads as TGTGCCAGCAGTCCCCGACTAGCGGGAGGCACTGAGCAGTTCTTC. Residues: CASSPRLAGGTEQFF.

The V and J genes are TRBV19 and TRBJ2-3; D is ambiguous. CDR1 LNHDA and CDR2 SQIVND come from the germline V gene (reference sequence). The CDR3 loop spans 15 amino acids. The V and J ends lost 6 bases and 2 bases respectively, with 15 bases between them. The CDR3: CASRPDQQSTDTQYF. CDR3 DNA sequence: TGTGCCAGTAGACCCGACCAGCAGTCCACAGATACGCAGTATTTT. The full variable domain, in which reference TRBV19 and TRBJ2-3 provide the parts outside the CDR3, is DGGITQSPKYLFRKEGQNVTLSCEQNLNHDAMYWYRQDPGQGLRLIYYSQIVNDFQKGDIAEGYSVSREKKESFPLTVTSAQKNPTAFYLCASRPDQQSTDTQYFGPGTRLTVL.

The J gene is TRBJ2-7, the V gene TRBV27, with TRBD1 matching over 9 bases. The ends lost 6 bases at V and 0 bases at J; junction bases unmatched: 15. CDR3 length: 18 amino acids. The germline V gene encodes CDR1 MNHEY and CDR2 SMNVEV (reference sequence). As DNA, the CDR3 is TGTGCCAGCAGCGTAAGACCCCTCCGGGACAGGGACTCCTACGAGCAGTACTTC. The encoded protein is CASSVRPLRDRDSYEQYF.

CDR3 nucleotides: TGTGCCAGCAGCGAGAGGACAGGCCGTTACCCCGCGGGGGGCTACACCTTC. Translating gives CASSERTGRYPAGGYTF. This chain joins TRBV5-6 and TRBJ1-2; 7 nucleotides agree with TRBD1. With V trimmed by 4 bases and J by 8 bases, 20 bases remained unmatched. The CDR3 totals 17 residues. Germline V gives CDR1 SGHDT, CDR2 YYEEEE. Full variable domain (remainder filled in from reference TRBV5-6 and TRBJ1-2): DAGVTQSPTHLIKTRGQQVTLRCSPKSGHDTVSWYQQALGQGPQFIFQYYEEEERQRGNFPDRFSGHQFPNYSSELNVNALLLGDSALYLCASSERTGRYPAGGYTFGSGTRLTVV.

V usage is TRBV4-3 and J usage is TRBJ1-5; possibly TRBD1 for D (6 bases). Germline V CDR1 and CDR2: LGHNA, YSLEER. CDR3 length: 15 residues. Trimming cost V 3 bases and J 1 base, with 10 bases left between them. The CDR3 reads CASSQVQGSNQPQHF. In nucleotides, the CDR3 is TGCGCCAGCAGCCAGGTACAGGGCAGCAATCAGCCCCAGCATTTT.

The chain couples TRBV2 to TRBJ1-3, with D maybe TRBD1 (5 bases). The V gene lost 5 bases and the J gene lost 0 bases, with 11 bases spanning the gap. CDR1 SNHLY and CDR2 FYNNEI come from the germline V gene. CDR3 size: 15 residues. The CDR3 sequence is CASSYDRHSGNTIYF. The CDR3 nucleotides are TGTGCCAGCAGTTATGACAGACACTCTGGAAACACCATATATTTT.

This chain links TRBV7-2 with TRBJ1-2; TRBD1 aligns across 9 bases. The junction had 15 bases not matched to a gene; V was cut back by 7 bases and J by 6 bases. The CDR3 sequence is 16 residues long. Germline loops: CDR1 SGHTA, CDR2 FQGNSA. DNA of the CDR3: TGTGCCAGCACCATACATCCGGGACAGGGCAGGGATGGCTACACCTTC. This codes for CASTIHPGQGRDGYTF.

The chain is built from TRBV19 and TRBJ2-7; 8 bases align to TRBD1. Per the germline V gene, CDR1 is LNHDA and CDR2 is SQIVND (reference sequence). This CDR3 has 15 residues. J gave up 0 bases and V 2 bases, and 3 bases lay outside the gene matches. CDR3 nucleotide sequence: TGTGCCAGTAGTATATGGGGACAGGACTCCTACGAGCAGTACTTC. It yields the protein CASSIWGQDSYEQYF.

The chain joins TRBV4-3 to TRBJ1-1; no reliable D call. Trimming shortened V by 1 base and J by 11 bases, and 8 bases separated the two germline ends. The CDR3 is made up of 11 amino acids. CDR1 and CDR2 from the germline V gene are LGHNA and YSLEER. CDR3 in amino acids: CASSQGVGAFF. CDR3 DNA: TGCGCCAGCAGCCAAGGAGTCGGTGCTTTCTTT.

The chain has TRBV9 and TRBJ2-2; unclear D gene. The CDR3 has 15 amino acids. Germline V gene lookup returns CDR1 SGDLS and CDR2 YYNGEE. V dropped 0 bases and J dropped 1 base, with 7 bases sitting between them. CDR3 residues: CASSVDTENTGELFF. The DNA for the CDR3 is TGTGCCAGCAGCGTAGATACGGAGAACACCGGGGAGCTGTTTTTT.

The chain has TRBV30 and TRBJ1-1; D perhaps matches TRBD1 (6 bases). The CDR3 covers 15 residues. V lost 2 bases, J lost 1 base, and 14 bases lay in between. CDR1 is GTSNPN and CDR2 is SVGIG in the germline V gene (reference sequence). Here the CDR3 DNA reads TGTGCCTGGAGTTCTTTTGACAGGCCGAACACTGAAGCTTTCTTT. It codes for CAWSSFDRPNTEAFF. Based on the CDR3 plus reference TRBV30 and TRBJ1-1, the full variable domain is SQTIHQWPATLVQPVGSPLSLECTVEGTSNPNLYWYRQAAGRGLQLLFYSVGIGQISSEVPQNLSASRPQDRQFILSSKKLLLSDSGFYLCAWSSFDRPNTEAFFGQGTRLTVV.

In DNA, the CDR3 is TGTGCCAGCAGTTTAAGGGGGCCCTCCGCACCAACTAACTATGGCTACACCTTC. Amino acid sequence: CASSLRGPSAPTNYGYTF. The rearrangement links TRBV28 to TRBJ1-2; 7 bases line up with TRBD1. The V gene's germline CDR1 is MDHEN and CDR2 SYDVKM. The CDR3 covers 18 residues. V lost 2 bases to trimming and J lost 0 bases; unmatched junction nucleotides: 12.

CDR3 region: CASSPGHFNYEQYF. In nucleotides, the CDR3 is TGTGCCAGCAGCCCGGGACATTTCAACTACGAGCAGTACTTC. The chain links TRBV11-3 to TRBJ2-7, with a weak D call TRBD1 (6 bases). V lost 5 bases and J 3 bases, leaving 14 bases between the germline ends. The CDR3 runs to 14 residues. Germline V lookup: CDR1 SGHNT, CDR2 YENEEA.